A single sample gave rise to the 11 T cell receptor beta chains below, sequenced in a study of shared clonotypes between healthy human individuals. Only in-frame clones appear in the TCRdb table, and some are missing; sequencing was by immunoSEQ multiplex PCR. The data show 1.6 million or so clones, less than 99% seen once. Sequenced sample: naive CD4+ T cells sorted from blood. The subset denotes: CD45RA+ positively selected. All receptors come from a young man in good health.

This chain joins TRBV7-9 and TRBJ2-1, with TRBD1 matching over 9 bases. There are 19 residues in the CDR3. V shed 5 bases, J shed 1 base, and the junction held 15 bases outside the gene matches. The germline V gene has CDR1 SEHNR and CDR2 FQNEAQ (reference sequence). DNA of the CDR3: TGTGCCAGCAGCCCTTTTCTCCCTGGACAGGGGATATCCTACAATGAGCAGTTCTTC. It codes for CASSPFLPGQGISYNEQFF.

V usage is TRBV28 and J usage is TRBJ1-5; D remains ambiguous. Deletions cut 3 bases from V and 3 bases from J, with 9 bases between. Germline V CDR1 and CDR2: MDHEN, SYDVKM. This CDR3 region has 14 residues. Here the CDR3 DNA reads TGTGCCAGCAGTTTCGGACTACACAATCAGCCCCAGCATTTT. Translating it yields CASSFGLHNQPQHF.

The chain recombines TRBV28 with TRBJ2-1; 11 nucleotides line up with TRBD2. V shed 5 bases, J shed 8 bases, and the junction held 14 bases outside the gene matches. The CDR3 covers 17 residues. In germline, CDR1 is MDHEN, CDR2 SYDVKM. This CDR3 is CASSLSYSGRAWDEQFF. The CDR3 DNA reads TGTGCCAGCAGTCTCTCCTATAGCGGGAGGGCCTGGGATGAGCAGTTCTTC.

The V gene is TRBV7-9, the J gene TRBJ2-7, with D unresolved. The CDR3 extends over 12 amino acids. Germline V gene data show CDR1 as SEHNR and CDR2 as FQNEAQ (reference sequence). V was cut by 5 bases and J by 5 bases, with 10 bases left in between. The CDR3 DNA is TGTGCCAGCAGCCTCGACTTGGACGAGCAGTACTTC. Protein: CASSLDLDEQYF.

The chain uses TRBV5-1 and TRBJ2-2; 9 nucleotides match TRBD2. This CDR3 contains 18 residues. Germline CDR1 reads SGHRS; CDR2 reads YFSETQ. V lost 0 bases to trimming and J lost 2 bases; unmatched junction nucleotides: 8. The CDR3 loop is CASSLDLAGDLNTGELFF. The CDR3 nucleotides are TGCGCCAGCAGCTTGGATTTAGCGGGAGATCTTAACACCGGGGAGCTGTTTTTT.

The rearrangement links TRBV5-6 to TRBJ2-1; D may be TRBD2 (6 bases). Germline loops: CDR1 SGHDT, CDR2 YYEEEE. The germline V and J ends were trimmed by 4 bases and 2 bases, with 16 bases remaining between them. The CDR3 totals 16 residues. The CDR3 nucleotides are TGTGCCAGCAGCGGGAAAGGCGGGGCGGCCTACAATGAGCAGTTCTTC. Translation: CASSGKGGAAYNEQFF.

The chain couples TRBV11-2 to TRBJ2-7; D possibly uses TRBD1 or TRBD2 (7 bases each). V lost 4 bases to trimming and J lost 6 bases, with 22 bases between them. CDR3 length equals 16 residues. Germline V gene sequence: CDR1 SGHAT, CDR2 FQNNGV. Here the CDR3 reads CASSSGRGRAYVEQYF. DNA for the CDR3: TGTGCCAGCAGCTCCGGCAGGGGGAGGGCCTATGTCGAGCAGTACTTC.

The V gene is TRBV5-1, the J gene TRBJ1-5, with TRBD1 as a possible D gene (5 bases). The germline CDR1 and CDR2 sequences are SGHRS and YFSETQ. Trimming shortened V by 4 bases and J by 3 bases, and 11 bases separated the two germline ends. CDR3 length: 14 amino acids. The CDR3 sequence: CASSPTDPNQPQHF. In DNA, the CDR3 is TGCGCCAGCAGCCCGACAGACCCCAATCAGCCCCAGCATTTT.

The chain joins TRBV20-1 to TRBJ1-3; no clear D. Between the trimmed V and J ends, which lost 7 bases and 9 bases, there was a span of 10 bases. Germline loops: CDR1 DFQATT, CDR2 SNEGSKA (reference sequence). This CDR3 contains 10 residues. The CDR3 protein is CSENIGTIYF. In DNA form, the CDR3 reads TGCAGTGAAAATATCGGCACCATATATTTT.

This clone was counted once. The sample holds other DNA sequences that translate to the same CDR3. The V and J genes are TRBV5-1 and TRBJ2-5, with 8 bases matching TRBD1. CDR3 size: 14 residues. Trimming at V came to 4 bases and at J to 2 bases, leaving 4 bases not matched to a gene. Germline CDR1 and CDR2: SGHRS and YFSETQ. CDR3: CASSRDRGQETQYF. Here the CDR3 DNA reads TGCGCCAGCAGCCGCGACAGGGGACAAGAGACCCAGTACTTC.

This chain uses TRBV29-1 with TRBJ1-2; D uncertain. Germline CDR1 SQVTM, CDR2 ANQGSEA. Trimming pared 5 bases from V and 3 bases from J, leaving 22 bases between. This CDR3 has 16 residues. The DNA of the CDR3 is TGCAGCGTTACCCGGGCCGCATCTTATGGGGACTATGGCTACACCTTC. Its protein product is CSVTRAASYGDYGYTF.